The table lists the clone carrying this T cell receptor (beta chain) with many counts. The record originates from a study of T cells in Graves' hyperthyroidism and ophthalmopathy. Germline CDR1 reads MDHEN; CDR2 reads SYDVKM. Trimming took off 11 bases at V and 7 bases at J, with 18 bases between the two ends. The CDR3 sequence is 14 residues long. RNA transcripts gave rise to amplified TCR beta CDR3 regions. The study used the HTBI primer set for a first-round RT-PCR of the TCR CDR3. One entry per CDR3 protein, called by TCRdb with MiXCR from the multiplex PCR reads. This table holds a few hundred thousand distinct CDR3 sequences, roughly 15% found once. The cohort's ophthalmopathy patients, a group with duration under 3 months, had a Clinical Activity Score of at least 3 and a NOSPECS grade of at least 4. Reasons for excluding patients were uncontrolled infection, other autoimmune disease, pregnancy or lactation. The diagnostic basis comprised clinical symptoms, serum thyroxine and TRAb, thyroid ultrasound and orbital computed tomography.

The sequenced sample consisted of blood. This receptor was identified in a woman younger than 45 with Graves' ophthalmopathy. This chain uses TRBV28 with TRBJ1-6; D gene uncertain. CDR3 DNA sequence: TGTGCCGGGTCGACCGGAGCCGGGAATTCACCCCTCCACTTT. Encoded protein: CAGSTGAGNSPLHF. The entire variable domain, with the rest obtained from reference TRBV28 and TRBJ1-6, is as follows: DVKVTQSSRYLVKRTGEKVFLECVQDMDHENMFWYRQDPGLGLRLIYFSYDVKMKEKGDIPEGYSVSREKKERFSLILESASTNQTSMYLCAGSTGAGNSPLHFGNGTRLTVT.